This T cell receptor beta chain is drawn from a study of blood T cell repertoires in COVID-19. Study-level background: Both acute and convalescent COVID-19 samples were obtained from the United States, Italy and Spain. The analysed material was cDNA or gDNA that came from T cells, B-cell-depleted T cells, or PBMCs.

Original methodology: Counts of nucleated cells, estimated from reference gene primer amplification, were obtained. The data were produced by immunoSEQ multiplex PCR, yet TCRdb's version contains in-frame clones alone and is incomplete. That table is the source of V, J and clone size, and D and trimming were worked out from the DNA. The repertoire holds about 88,000 clones, with about 88% as singletons. Germline CDR1 is KGHSH and CDR2 is LQKENI. The CDR3 spans 14 residues. V shed 6 bases and J 1 base; nucleotides not matched to a gene: 2. The chain recombines TRBV18 with TRBJ1-4; 7 bases line up with TRBD1. Material for sequencing was peripheral blood. The source is a woman aged 80 or over with acute or convalescent COVID-19. The CDR3 here is CASSRDRTNEKLFF. The CDR3 nucleotides are TGTGCCAGCTCCCGGGACAGAACTAATGAAAAACTGTTTTTT.